This is a list of T cell receptor beta chains from one sample in a study of shared clonotypes between healthy human individuals. Assay used: immunoSEQ multiplex PCR; TCRdb lists only in-frame clones, some missing. The sample has more than 2 million clones, approximately 94% seen once. Sequenced sample: naive CD8+ T cells sorted from blood. Receptors were obtained from a man aged 18 to 30 in good health. CDR3s include the opening cysteine and the closing phenylalanine or tryptophan. The D gene is left open where the match is weak. The size entry is marked missing in some rows and otherwise reads once, few, many or a size class.

clone_size	d_call	j_call	v_call	cdr3_aa	cdr3_nt
NA	NA	TRBJ2-1	TRBV5-1	CATGGGNEQFF	TGCGCCACTGGTGGGGGGAATGAGCAGTTCTTC
NA	NA	TRBJ1-1	TRBV19	CASSPTGTEAFF	TGTGCCAGTAGTCCCACCGGCACTGAAGCTTTCTTT
NA	NA	TRBJ2-2	TRBV4-1	CASSQEGVGNTGELFF	TGCGCCAGCAGCCAAGAGGGGGTTGGGAACACCGGGGAGCTGTTTTTT
once	NA	TRBJ2-7	TRBV5-1	CASSFGGAYEQYF	TGCGCCAGCAGCTTTGGGGGAGCCTACGAGCAGTACTTC
NA	NA	TRBJ2-7	TRBV25-1	CASSESEVQYF	TGTGCCAGCAGTGAATCGGAGGTGCAGTACTTC
once	NA	TRBJ2-7	TRBV27	CASSPSPYEQYF	TGTGCCAGCAGTCCGAGTCCCTACGAGCAGTACTTC
NA	TRBD1	TRBJ2-3	TRBV29-1	CSPLTGGENTQYF	TGCAGCCCCTTGACAGGGGGAGAGAATACGCAGTATTTT
NA	TRBD1	TRBJ2-1	TRBV13	CASSSGGTGVYNEQFF	TGTGCCAGCAGCTCCGGTGGGACAGGGGTCTACAATGAGCAGTTCTTC
NA	NA	TRBJ2-6	TRBV6-8	CASSYYGSSGANVLTF	TGTGCCAGCAGTTATTACGGGAGCTCTGGGGCCAACGTCCTGACTTTC
NA	TRBD1	TRBJ1-4	TRBV7-9	CASSLSWDRDEKLFF	TGTGCCAGCAGCCTTAGTTGGGACAGGGATGAAAAACTGTTTTTT
NA	TRBD1	TRBJ2-7	TRBV5-6	CASSQMTGGAYEQYF	TGTGCCAGCAGCCAGATGACAGGGGGGGCCTACGAGCAGTACTTC
NA	NA	TRBJ1-4	TRBV7-9	CASSSTGAGPNEKLFF	TGTGCCAGCAGCTCGACGGGGGCAGGGCCGAATGAAAAACTGTTTTTT
NA	NA	TRBJ1-3	TRBV19	CASGEDGYSGNTIYF	TGTGCCAGTGGGGAGGACGGGTACTCTGGAAACACCATATATTTT
once	NA	TRBJ1-4	TRBV6-5	CASSYSGQGNEKLFF	TGTGCCAGCAGTTACTCAGGGCAGGGTAATGAAAAACTGTTTTTT
once	NA	TRBJ1-2	TRBV25-1	CASSGTWGGHDYGYTF	TGTGCCAGCAGTGGGACCTGGGGGGGGCATGACTATGGCTACACCTTC
once	NA	TRBJ2-7	TRBV6-6	CASSYGVYEQYF	TGTGCCAGCAGTTACGGGGTCTACGAGCAGTACTTC
NA	TRBD1	TRBJ2-3	TRBV10-3	CAISDWQGVDRDTQYF	TGTGCCATCAGTGATTGGCAGGGGGTAGATAGAGATACGCAGTATTTT
NA	TRBD2	TRBJ2-1	TRBV7-9	CASSSTTSYDEQFF	TGTGCCAGCAGCTCCACGACTAGCTATGATGAGCAGTTCTTC
once	TRBD2	TRBJ2-1	TRBV9	CASSGAGALNEQFF	TGTGCCAGCAGCGGAGCGGGAGCTCTCAATGAGCAGTTCTTC
NA	TRBD1	TRBJ1-2	TRBV5-6	CASSLAPGQGLGYTF	TGTGCCAGCAGCTTGGCCCCGGGACAGGGACTTGGCTACACCTTC
NA	TRBD2	TRBJ2-1	TRBV7-9	CASSSTSGGRNEQFF	TGTGCCAGCAGCTCGACTAGCGGGGGTAGGAATGAGCAGTTCTTC
NA	NA	TRBJ1-1	TRBV28	CASSAILGKNTEAFF	TGTGCCAGCAGTGCTATACTTGGGAAGAACACTGAAGCTTTCTTT
NA	TRBD2	TRBJ2-1	TRBV7-9	CASSLTSGNNEQFF	TGTGCCAGCAGCTTGACTAGCGGAAACAATGAGCAGTTCTTC
once	NA	TRBJ2-3	TRBV5-1	CASSQSPGATATDTQYF	TGCGCCAGCAGCCAATCCCCGGGGGCTACTGCCACAGATACGCAGTATTTT